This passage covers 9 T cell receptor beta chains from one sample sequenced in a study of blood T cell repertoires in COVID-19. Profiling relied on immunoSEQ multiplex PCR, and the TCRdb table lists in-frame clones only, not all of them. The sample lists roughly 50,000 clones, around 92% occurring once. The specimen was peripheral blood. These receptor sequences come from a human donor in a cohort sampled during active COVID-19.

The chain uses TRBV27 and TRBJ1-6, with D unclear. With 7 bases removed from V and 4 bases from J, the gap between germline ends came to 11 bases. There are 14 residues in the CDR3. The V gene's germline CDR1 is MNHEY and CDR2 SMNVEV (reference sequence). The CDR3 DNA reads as TGTGCCAGCAATCGTGAGGGTTATAATTCACCCCTCCACTTT. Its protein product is CASNREGYNSPLHF.

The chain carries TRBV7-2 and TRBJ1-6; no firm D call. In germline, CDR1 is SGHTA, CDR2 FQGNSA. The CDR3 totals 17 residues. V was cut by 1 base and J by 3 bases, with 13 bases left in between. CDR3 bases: TGTGCCAGCAGCTTAGGAAATAGCCAGATCTATAATTCACCCCTCCACTTT. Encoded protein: CASSLGNSQIYNSPLHF. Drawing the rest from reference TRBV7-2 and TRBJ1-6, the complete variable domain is GAGVSQSPSNKVTEKGKDVELRCDPISGHTALYWYRQSLGQGLEFLIYFQGNSAPDKSGLPSDRFSAERTGGSVSTLTIQRTQQEDSAVYLCASSLGNSQIYNSPLHFGNGTRLTVT.

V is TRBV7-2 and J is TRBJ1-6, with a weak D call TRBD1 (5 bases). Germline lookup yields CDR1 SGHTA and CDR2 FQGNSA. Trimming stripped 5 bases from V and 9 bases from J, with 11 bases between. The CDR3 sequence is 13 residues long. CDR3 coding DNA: TGTGCCAGCAGCCCAGGGTGGCGTTCACCCCTCCACTTT. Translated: CASSPGWRSPLHF.

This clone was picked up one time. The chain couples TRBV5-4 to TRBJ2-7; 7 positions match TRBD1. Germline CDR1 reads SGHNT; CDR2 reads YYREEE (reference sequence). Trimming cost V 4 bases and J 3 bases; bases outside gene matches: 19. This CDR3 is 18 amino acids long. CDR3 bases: TGTGCCAGCAGCGGGAGTGCAGGGGGTTCTTTACTGCACTACGAGCAGTACTTC. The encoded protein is CASSGSAGGSLLHYEQYF.

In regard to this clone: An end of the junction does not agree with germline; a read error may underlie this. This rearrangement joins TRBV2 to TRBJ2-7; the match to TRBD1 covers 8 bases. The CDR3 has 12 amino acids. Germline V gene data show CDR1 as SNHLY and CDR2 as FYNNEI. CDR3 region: CASSDDATGVCF. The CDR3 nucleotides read TGTGCCAGCAGTGATGATGCGACAGGGGTTTGCTTC.

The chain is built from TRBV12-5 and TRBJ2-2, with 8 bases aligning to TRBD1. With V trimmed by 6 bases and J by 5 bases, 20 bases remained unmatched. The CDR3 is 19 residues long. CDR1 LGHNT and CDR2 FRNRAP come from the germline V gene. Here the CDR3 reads CASGGKGTGGRLITGELFF. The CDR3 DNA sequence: TGTGCTAGTGGCGGTAAAGGGACAGGCGGGCGACTCATAACCGGGGAGCTGTTTTTT.

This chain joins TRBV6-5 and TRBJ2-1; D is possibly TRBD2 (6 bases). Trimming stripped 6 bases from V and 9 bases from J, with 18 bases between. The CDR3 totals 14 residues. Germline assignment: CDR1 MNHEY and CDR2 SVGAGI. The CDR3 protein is CASSTGTFYGEQFF. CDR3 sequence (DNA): TGTGCCAGCAGCACCGGGACTTTTTATGGTGAGCAGTTCTTC.

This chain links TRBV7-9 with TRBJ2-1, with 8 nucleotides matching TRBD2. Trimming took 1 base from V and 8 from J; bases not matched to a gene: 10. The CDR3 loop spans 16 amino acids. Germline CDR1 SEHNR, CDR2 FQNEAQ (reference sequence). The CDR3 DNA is TGTGCCAGCAGCTTAGATACAGGACTAGCATCTGATGAGCAGTTCTTC. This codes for CASSLDTGLASDEQFF.

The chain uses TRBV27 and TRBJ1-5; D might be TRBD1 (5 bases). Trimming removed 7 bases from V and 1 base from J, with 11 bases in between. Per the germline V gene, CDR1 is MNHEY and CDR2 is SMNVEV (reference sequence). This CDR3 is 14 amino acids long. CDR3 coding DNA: TGTGCCAGCATGAAGCAGGGAAGCAATCAGCCCCAGCATTTT. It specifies CASMKQGSNQPQHF.